Included here is one T cell receptor beta chain sequence, with context. This CDR3 contains 16 residues. Germline V CDR1 and CDR2: ENHRY, SYGVKD. V dropped 2 bases and J dropped 2 bases, with 16 bases sitting between them. This entry belongs to a study of PD-L1 blockade in urothelial cancer. Using immunoSEQ multiplex PCR, the repertoire was profiled, and TCRdb retains in-frame clones only, with some absent. Among under 100,000 clones listed, 82% were seen once. The receptor comes from a man in his 70s with urothelial cancer. The gene calls are TRBV10-3 and TRBJ2-7; D possibly corresponds to TRBD2 (6 bases). Material: PBMCs, obtained around atezolizumab (anti-PD-L1) treatment. The CDR3 is CAISERRRRAAYEQYF. Written as DNA, the CDR3 is TGTGCCATCAGTGAGAGGCGGCGGAGGGCGGCCTACGAGCAGTACTTC.